This T cell receptor beta chain came from a study of blood T cell repertoires in COVID-19. Clones were sequenced by immunoSEQ multiplex PCR, and TCRdb holds only the in-frame ones, with some missing. The data hold approximately 210,000 clones, with 80% to 85% observed a single time. Germline values: CDR1 MDHEN, CDR2 SYDVKM. Trimming cost V 5 bases and J 5 bases, with 16 bases left between them. The CDR3 runs 15 residues. Sequencing used peripheral blood. The receptor was derived from a man aged 30-40 years with active or convalescent COVID-19. The chain is built from TRBV28 and TRBJ2-1; weak D call: TRBD2 (6 bases). As DNA, the CDR3 is TGTGCCAGCAGTCATACCCGGGACTTACACAATGAGCAGTTCTTC. This translates into CASSHTRDLHNEQFF. The entire variable domain, with the rest obtained from reference TRBV28 and TRBJ2-1, is as follows: DVKVTQSSRYLVKRTGEKVFLECVQDMDHENMFWYRQDPGLGLRLIYFSYDVKMKEKGDIPEGYSVSREKKERFSLILESASTNQTSMYLCASSHTRDLHNEQFFGPGTRLTVL.